Following are 17 T cell receptor beta chains from one sample sequenced in a study of cytomegalovirus exposure and HLA in healthy donors. This PCR relied on a set of 60 Vbeta primers and 13 Jbeta primers. Generated by immunoSEQ multiplex PCR, the TCRdb table keeps only in-frame clones and is missing some. The profile shows some 150,000 clones, less than 80% of them singletons. Material for sequencing was PBMCs. The receptors were gathered from a middle-aged man in good health and CMV-seronegative.

This chain links TRBV4-2 with TRBJ2-2; 7 bases are shared with TRBD2. Germline V gives CDR1 LGHNA, CDR2 YNFKEQ. The V and J ends lost 0 bases and 1 base, in that order; junction bases with no gene match: 8. CDR3 length: 18 amino acids. The CDR3 DNA sequence: TGTGCCAGCAGCCAAGACCCCCCGGGCGGGGGGAACACCGGGGAGCTGTTTTTT. This encodes CASSQDPPGGGNTGELFF.

The chain joins TRBV27 to TRBJ2-5; 7 bases align to TRBD2. There are 15 residues in the CDR3. Germline CDR1 is MNHEY and CDR2 is SMNVEV (reference sequence). V was pared by 7 bases and J by 2 bases, with 10 bases of the junction left unmatched. This CDR3 reads CASKLWEGEQETQYF. CDR3 bases: TGTGCCAGCAAGCTATGGGAGGGCGAACAAGAGACCCAGTACTTC.

In its sample, this clone was seen once. The chain combines TRBV5-4 with TRBJ2-7; TRBD2 agrees at 8 bases. The CDR3 extends over 14 amino acids. Trimming removed 3 bases from V and 4 bases from J; junction bases left unmatched: 6. The germline gives CDR1 SGHNT, CDR2 YYREEE (reference sequence). The CDR3 loop is CASSSGLEFYEQYF. DNA of the CDR3: TGTGCCAGCAGCTCGGGACTAGAGTTTTACGAGCAGTACTTC.

This clone occurred once. The chain has TRBV10-3 and TRBJ2-7; 9 bases line up with TRBD1. The V segment lost 7 bases and the J segment 6 bases; nucleotides outside the gene matches: 7. Germline assignment: CDR1 ENHRY and CDR2 SYGVKD. The CDR3 length is 13 residues. The CDR3 loop is CAITDRGSGEQYF. CDR3 DNA: TGTGCCATCACTGACAGGGGGTCTGGCGAGCAGTACTTC.

The chain is built from TRBV2 and TRBJ2-2, with TRBD1 matching 8 bases. The V and J ends lost 4 bases and 6 bases, in that order; junction bases with no gene match: 4. CDR1 and CDR2 (germline): SNHLY, FYNNEI. The CDR3 runs 14 residues. DNA for the CDR3: TGTGCCAGCAGTGTGGACAGGGTGTCCGGGGAGCTGTTTTTT. This translates into CASSVDRVSGELFF.

The J gene is TRBJ2-7, the V gene TRBV7-6; the match to TRBD1 covers 7 bases. This CDR3 region has 15 residues. The V gene end was trimmed by 5 bases and the J gene end by 2 bases; junction bases not matched to a gene: 9. Germline loops: CDR1 SGHVS, CDR2 FNYEAQ. As DNA, the CDR3 is TGTGCCAGCAGCCCCCACCGGGACAGACCCTACGAGCAGTACTTC. It translates to CASSPHRDRPYEQYF.

In DNA form, the CDR3 reads TGCGCCAGCAGCCCCGCGGCAGGGGCCCTTCGAGATACGCAGTATTTT. Translation gives CASSPAAGALRDTQYF. The V gene is TRBV5-1, the J gene TRBJ2-3, with D possibly matching TRBD1 (6 bases). The CDR3 is made up of 16 amino acids. Germline V gene lookup returns CDR1 SGHRS and CDR2 YFSETQ. V lost 4 bases and J lost 5, with 20 bases in between.

V is TRBV6-1 and J is TRBJ2-7; maybe TRBD1 (6 bases). The CDR3 has 14 amino acids. Trimming took off 6 bases at V and 4 bases at J, with 16 bases between the two ends. Germline CDR1 and CDR2: MNHNS and SASEGT. The DNA for the CDR3 is TGTGCCAGCAGCATCACCTCGACAGGTTACGAGCAGTACTTC. This encodes CASSITSTGYEQYF.

The chain joins TRBV7-9 to TRBJ1-2; D is unclear. Germline values: CDR1 SEHNR, CDR2 FQNEAQ (reference sequence). V shed 5 bases and J shed 3 bases, with 13 bases lying between them. The CDR3 sequence is 14 residues long. DNA of the CDR3: TGTGCCAGCAGCCCCGGGGAGGCAGACTATGGCTACACCTTC. As protein: CASSPGEADYGYTF.

V and J are TRBV18 and TRBJ1-2, with TRBD1 identical over 11 bases. CDR1 and CDR2 from the germline V gene are KGHSH and LQKENI. The CDR3 length is 14 residues. V lost 6 bases and J lost 4; bases outside the gene matches: 4. The chain's CDR3 is CASSAGTGGYGYTF. The CDR3 DNA sequence: TGTGCCAGCTCGGCCGGGACAGGGGGCTATGGCTACACCTTC. Variable domain in full (rest from reference TRBV18 and TRBJ1-2): NAGVMQNPRHLVRRRGQEARLRCSPMKGHSHVYWYRQLPEEGLKFMVYLQKENIIDESGMPKERFSAEFPKEGPSILRIQQVVRGDSAAYFCASSAGTGGYGYTFGSGTRLTVV.

V gene TRBV7-8 combines with J gene TRBJ1-2; D is unresolved. In germline, CDR1 is SGHVS, CDR2 FQNEAQ. There are 13 residues in the CDR3. Trimming took 5 bases from V and 4 from J, leaving 11 bases between them. The CDR3 loop reads CASSHTEFYGYTF. The CDR3 nucleotides are TGTGCCAGCAGCCATACTGAGTTCTATGGCTACACCTTC.

V is TRBV14 and J is TRBJ2-7; weak D call: TRBD1 (6 bases). The CDR3 runs 15 residues. V shed 0 bases and J shed 3 bases, with 12 bases lying between them. Germline CDR1 and CDR2: SGHDN and FVKESK. The CDR3 bases are TGTGCCAGCAGCCAAGATGGGGGCGCGGGCTACGAGCAGTACTTC. This translates into CASSQDGGAGYEQYF. Filled out from reference TRBV14 and TRBJ2-7, the complete variable domain reads EAGVTQFPSHSVIEKGQTVTLRCDPISGHDNLYWYRRVMGKEIKFLLHFVKESKQDESGMPNNRFLAERTGGTYSTLKVQPAELEDSGVYFCASSQDGGAGYEQYFGPGTRLTVT.

The chain carries TRBV7-2 and TRBJ2-7; a weak D match, TRBD1 (6 bases). V lost 1 base, J lost 6 bases, and 16 bases lay in between. Germline assignment: CDR1 SGHTA and CDR2 FQGNSA. There are 15 residues in the CDR3. CDR3 bases: TGTGCCAGCAGCTTAGAAGCAGGGGAGTTGGGCGAGCAGTACTTC. Encoded protein: CASSLEAGELGEQYF.

The V gene is TRBV27, the J gene TRBJ2-7, with D tentatively TRBD2 (7 bases). V lost 2 bases and J lost 2, with 10 bases in between. The CDR3 loop spans 14 amino acids. In germline, CDR1 is MNHEY, CDR2 SMNVEV (reference sequence). CDR3 sequence reads: CASSLRGATYEQYF. The CDR3 region has the DNA TGTGCCAGCAGTTTACGGGGGGCCACCTACGAGCAGTACTTC.

The chain uses TRBV19 and TRBJ2-6; D uncertain. There are 16 residues in the CDR3. Germline CDR1 is LNHDA and CDR2 is SQIVND (reference sequence). Trimming stripped 8 bases from V and 3 bases from J, with 17 bases between. CDR3 nucleotides: TGTGCCAGTGGCAGATCCCCTCATGGTGGGGCCAACGTCCTGACTTTC. It yields the protein CASGRSPHGGANVLTF.

This clone was found once. This chain connects TRBV29-1 to TRBJ1-4; no firm D call. Germline CDR1 is SQVTM and CDR2 is ANQGSEA. This CDR3 comprises 12 residues. V shed 4 bases and J shed 8 bases, with 11 bases lying between them. The CDR3: CSVANRREKLFF. CDR3 coding DNA: TGCAGCGTTGCCAATCGGAGAGAAAAACTGTTTTTT. The whole variable domain, filled in from reference TRBV29-1 and TRBJ1-4, reads SAVISQKPSRDICQRGTSLTIQCQVDSQVTMMFWYRQQPGQSLTLIATANQGSEATYESGFVIDKFPISRPNLTFSTLTVSNMSPEDSSIYLCSVANRREKLFFGSGTQLSVL.

In regard to this clone: Different DNA sequences within this sample yield the same CDR3. The chain couples TRBV5-1 to TRBJ2-2; no clear D gene. This CDR3 region has 12 residues. Germline V gives CDR1 SGHRS, CDR2 YFSETQ. Trimming removed 4 bases at V and 3 bases at J, with 4 bases between. CDR3 protein: CASSTDTGELFF. Here the CDR3 DNA reads TGCGCCAGCAGCACGGACACCGGGGAGCTGTTTTTT.